This T cell receptor beta chain was retrieved from a study of shared clonotypes between healthy human individuals. Details on this clone: Its antigen remains unknown.

The CDR3 has 13 amino acids. Germline loops: CDR1 LNHNV, CDR2 YYDKDF (reference sequence). V gave up 0 bases and J gave up 5 bases, with 7 bases separating them. General study results and limits: An anticipated effect of sequencing depth on clonotype sharing among donors was recognized.

Every immunoSEQ plate was one replicate of a subset's evenly spread DNA. Using immunoSEQ multiplex PCR, the repertoire was profiled, and TCRdb retains in-frame clones only, with some absent. The data show some 1.1 million clones, 77% seen once. The clonotype originates from a man between 18 and 35 years old in good health. Some clones in this sample may be carry-over from other donors' samples. The V gene is TRBV15, the J gene TRBJ1-1; no definite D call. The material sequenced was memory CD4+ T cells from PBMCs. Subset specified: CD45RA-negative fraction. Here the CDR3 reads CATSRDPGTEAFF. In nucleotides, the CDR3 is TGTGCCACCAGCAGAGATCCGGGAACTGAAGCTTTCTTT.